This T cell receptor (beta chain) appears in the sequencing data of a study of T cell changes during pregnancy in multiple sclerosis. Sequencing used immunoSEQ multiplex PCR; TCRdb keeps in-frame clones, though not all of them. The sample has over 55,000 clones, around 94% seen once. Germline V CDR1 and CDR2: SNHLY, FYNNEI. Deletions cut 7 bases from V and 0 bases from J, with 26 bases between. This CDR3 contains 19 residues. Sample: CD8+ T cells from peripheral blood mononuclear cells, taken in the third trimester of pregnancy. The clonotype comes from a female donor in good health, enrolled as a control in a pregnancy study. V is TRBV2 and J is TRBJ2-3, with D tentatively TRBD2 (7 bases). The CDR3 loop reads CASTGPRLGGLGSTDTQYF. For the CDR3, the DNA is TGTGCCAGCACAGGACCACGCTTGGGGGGGCTTGGTAGCACAGATACGCAGTATTTT.